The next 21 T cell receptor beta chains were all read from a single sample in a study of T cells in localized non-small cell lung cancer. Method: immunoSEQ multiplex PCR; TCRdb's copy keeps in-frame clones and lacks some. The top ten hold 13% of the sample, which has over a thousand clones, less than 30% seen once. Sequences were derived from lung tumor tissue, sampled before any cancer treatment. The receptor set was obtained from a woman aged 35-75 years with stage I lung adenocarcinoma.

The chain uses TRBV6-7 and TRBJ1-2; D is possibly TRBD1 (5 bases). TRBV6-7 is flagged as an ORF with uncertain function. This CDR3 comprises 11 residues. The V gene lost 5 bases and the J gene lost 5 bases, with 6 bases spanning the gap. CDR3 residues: CASSQGYGYTF. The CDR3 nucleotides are TGTGCCAGCAGTCAGGGATATGGCTACACCTTC.

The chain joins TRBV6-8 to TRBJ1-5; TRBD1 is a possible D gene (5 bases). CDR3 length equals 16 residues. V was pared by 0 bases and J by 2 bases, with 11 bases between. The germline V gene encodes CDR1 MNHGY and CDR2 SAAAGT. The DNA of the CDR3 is TGTGCCAGCAGTTACTCGGGGGGGGTTGGCAATCAGCCCCAGCATTTT. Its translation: CASSYSGGVGNQPQHF.

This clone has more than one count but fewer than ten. CDR3 DNA: TGTGCTAGTGGTTTGGGACGCCGCTCCTACGAGCAGTACTTC. It codes for CASGLGRRSYEQYF. V is TRBV12-5 and J is TRBJ2-7; D ambiguous. From germline, CDR1 is LGHNT and CDR2 FRNRAP. CDR3 length equals 14 residues. V was shortened by 1 base and J by 0 bases, with 7 bases between the two germline ends.

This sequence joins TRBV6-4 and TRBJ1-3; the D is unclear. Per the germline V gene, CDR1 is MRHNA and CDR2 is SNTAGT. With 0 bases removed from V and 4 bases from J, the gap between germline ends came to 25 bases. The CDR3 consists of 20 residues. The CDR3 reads CASSDSPHGRLYRRGNTIYF. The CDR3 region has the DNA TGTGCCAGCAGTGACTCTCCCCACGGACGACTCTACAGACGGGGAAACACCATATATTTT.

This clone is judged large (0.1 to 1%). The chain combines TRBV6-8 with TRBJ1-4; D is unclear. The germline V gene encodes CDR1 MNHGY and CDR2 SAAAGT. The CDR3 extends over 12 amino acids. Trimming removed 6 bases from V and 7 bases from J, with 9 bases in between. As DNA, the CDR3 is TGTGCCAGCAGATCCGACGTTGAAAAACTGTTTTTT. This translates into CASRSDVEKLFF.

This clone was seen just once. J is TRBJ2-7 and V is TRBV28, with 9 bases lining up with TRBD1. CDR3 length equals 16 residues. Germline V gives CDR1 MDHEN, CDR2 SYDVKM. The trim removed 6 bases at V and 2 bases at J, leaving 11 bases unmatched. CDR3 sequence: CASRNSGTGNPYEQYF. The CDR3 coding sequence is TGTGCCAGCAGGAACTCCGGGACAGGGAACCCCTACGAGCAGTACTTC.

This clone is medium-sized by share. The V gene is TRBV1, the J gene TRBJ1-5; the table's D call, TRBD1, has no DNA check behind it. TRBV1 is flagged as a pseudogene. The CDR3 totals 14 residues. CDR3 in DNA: TGCGCCAGCAGCGGGCCCGATAGCAATCAGCCCCAGCATTTT. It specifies CASSGPDSNQPQHF.

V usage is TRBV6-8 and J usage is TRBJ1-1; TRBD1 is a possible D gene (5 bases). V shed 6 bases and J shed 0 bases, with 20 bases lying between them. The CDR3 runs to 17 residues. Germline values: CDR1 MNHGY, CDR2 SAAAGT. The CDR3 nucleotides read TGTGCCAGCAGCTCCCTCCTGCAGGGAAGGGTGAACACTGAAGCTTTCTTT. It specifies CASSSLLQGRVNTEAFF.

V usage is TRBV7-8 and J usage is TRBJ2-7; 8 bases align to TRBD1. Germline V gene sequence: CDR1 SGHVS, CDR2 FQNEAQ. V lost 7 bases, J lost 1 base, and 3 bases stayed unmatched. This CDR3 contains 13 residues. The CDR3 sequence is CASTQGASYEQYF. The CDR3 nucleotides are TGTGCCAGCACTCAGGGGGCGTCCTACGAGCAGTACTTC. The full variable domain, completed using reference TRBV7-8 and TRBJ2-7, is GAGVSQSPRYKVAKRGQDVALRCDPISGHVSLFWYQQALGQGPEFLTYFQNEAQLDKSGLPSDRFFAERPEGSVSTLKIQRTQQEDSAVYLCASTQGASYEQYFGPGTRLTVT.

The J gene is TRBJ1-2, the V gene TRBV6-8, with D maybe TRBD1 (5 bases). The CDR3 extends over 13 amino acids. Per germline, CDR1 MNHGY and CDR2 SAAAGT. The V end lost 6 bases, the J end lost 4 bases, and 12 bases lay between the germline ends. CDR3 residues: CASSPDSGYGYTF. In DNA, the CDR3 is TGTGCCAGCAGCCCCGACAGTGGCTATGGCTACACCTTC.

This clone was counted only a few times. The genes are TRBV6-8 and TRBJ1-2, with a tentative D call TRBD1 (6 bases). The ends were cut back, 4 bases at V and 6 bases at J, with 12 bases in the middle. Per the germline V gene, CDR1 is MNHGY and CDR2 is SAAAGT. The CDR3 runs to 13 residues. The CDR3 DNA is TGTGCCAGCAGTTTCCGGGGGGCCCATGGCTACACCTTC. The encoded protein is CASSFRGAHGYTF.

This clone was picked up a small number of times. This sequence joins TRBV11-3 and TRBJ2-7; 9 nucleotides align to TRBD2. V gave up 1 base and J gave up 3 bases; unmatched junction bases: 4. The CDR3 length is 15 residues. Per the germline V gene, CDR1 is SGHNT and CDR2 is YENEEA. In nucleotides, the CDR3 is TGTGCCAGCAGCTTAGGCCTAGCGGGGAGCTACGAGCAGTACTTC. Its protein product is CASSLGLAGSYEQYF. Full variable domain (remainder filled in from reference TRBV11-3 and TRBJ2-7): EAGVVQSPRYKIIEKKQPVAFWCNPISGHNTLYWYLQNLGQGPELLIRYENEEAVDDSQLPKDRFSAERLKGVDSTLKIQPAELGDSAVYLCASSLGLAGSYEQYFGPGTRLTVT.

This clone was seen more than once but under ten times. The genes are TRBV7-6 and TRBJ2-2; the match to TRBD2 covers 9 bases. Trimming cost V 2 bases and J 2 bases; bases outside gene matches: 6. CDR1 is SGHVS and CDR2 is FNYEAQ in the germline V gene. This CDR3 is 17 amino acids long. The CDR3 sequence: CASSLTLAGVNTGELFF. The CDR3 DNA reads TGTGCCAGCAGCTTAACTTTAGCGGGGGTAAACACCGGGGAGCTGTTTTTT. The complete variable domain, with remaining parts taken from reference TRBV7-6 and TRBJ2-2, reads GAGVSQSPRYKVTKRGQDVALRCDPISGHVSLYWYRQALGQGPEFLTYFNYEAQQDKSGLPNDRFSAERPEGSISTLTIQRTEQRDSAMYRCASSLTLAGVNTGELFFGEGSRLTVL.

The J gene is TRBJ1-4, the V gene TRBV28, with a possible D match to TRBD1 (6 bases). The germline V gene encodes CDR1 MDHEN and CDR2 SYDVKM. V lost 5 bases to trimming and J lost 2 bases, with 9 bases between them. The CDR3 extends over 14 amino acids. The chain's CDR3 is CASSKQGTNEKLFF. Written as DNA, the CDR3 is TGTGCCAGCAGTAAGCAGGGGACTAATGAAAAACTGTTTTTT.

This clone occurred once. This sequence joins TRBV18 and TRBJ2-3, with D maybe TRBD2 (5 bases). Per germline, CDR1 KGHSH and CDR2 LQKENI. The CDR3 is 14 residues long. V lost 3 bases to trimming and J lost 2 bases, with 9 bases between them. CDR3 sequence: CASSPRASTDTQYF. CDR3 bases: TGTGCCAGCTCACCGAGGGCCTCCACAGATACGCAGTATTTT.

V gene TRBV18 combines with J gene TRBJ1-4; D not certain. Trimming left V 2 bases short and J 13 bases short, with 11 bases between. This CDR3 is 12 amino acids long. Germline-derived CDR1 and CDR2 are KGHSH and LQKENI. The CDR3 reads CASSPRMGLLFF. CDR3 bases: TGTGCCAGCTCACCAAGGATGGGGTTACTGTTTTTT.

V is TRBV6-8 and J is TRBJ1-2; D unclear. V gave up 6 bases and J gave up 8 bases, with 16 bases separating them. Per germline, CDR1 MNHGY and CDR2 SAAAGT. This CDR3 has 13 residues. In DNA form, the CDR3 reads TGTGCCAGCAGCAGCGGGGAGGCTGGAGGCTACACCTTC. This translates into CASSSGEAGGYTF.

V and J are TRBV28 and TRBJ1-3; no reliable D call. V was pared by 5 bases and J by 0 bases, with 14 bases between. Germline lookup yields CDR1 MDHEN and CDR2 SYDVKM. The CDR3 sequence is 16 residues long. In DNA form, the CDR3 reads TGTGCCAGCAGTGACCACGGGGTCTTCTCTGGAAACACCATATATTTT. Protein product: CASSDHGVFSGNTIYF.

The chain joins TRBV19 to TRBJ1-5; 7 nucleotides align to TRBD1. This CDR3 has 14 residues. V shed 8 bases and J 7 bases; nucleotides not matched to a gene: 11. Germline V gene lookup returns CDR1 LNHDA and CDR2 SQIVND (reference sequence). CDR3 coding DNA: TGTGCCAGTTCCCCAGAGGGGGCGGGCCAGCCCCAGCATTTT. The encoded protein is CASSPEGAGQPQHF. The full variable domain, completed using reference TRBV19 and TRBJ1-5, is DGGITQSPKYLFRKEGQNVTLSCEQNLNHDAMYWYRQDPGQGLRLIYYSQIVNDFQKGDIAEGYSVSREKKESFPLTVTSAQKNPTAFYLCASSPEGAGQPQHFGDGTRLSIL.

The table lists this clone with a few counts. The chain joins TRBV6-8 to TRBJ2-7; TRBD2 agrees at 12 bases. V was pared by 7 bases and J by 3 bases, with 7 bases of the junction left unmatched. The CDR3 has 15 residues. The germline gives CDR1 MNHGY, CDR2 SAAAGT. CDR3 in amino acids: CASIYGLAGNYEQYF. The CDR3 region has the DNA TGTGCCAGCATCTACGGACTAGCGGGGAACTACGAGCAGTACTTC.

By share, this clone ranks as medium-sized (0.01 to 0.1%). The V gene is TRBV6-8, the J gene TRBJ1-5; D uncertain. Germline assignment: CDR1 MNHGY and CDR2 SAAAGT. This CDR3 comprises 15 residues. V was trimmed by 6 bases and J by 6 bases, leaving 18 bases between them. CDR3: CASSRAGLLGQPQHF. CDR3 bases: TGTGCCAGCAGCCGCGCTGGACTATTGGGTCAGCCCCAGCATTTT.